This is a list of T cell receptor beta chains from one sample in a study of T cell responses to AZD1222 COVID-19 vaccine. Libraries were prepared by immunoSEQ multiplex PCR; TCRdb keeps only in-frame clonotypes and omits some of them. The sample has about 76,000 clones, around 90% seen once. The specimen was peripheral blood, collected on day 0 of AZD1222 vaccination. These receptors all come from an adult in good health. CDR3s include the opening cysteine and the closing phenylalanine or tryptophan. A D gene is named only where the DNA matches it firmly. Rows give clone size only sometimes, using once, few, many, or a class for an expanded clone.

length: 17; D: .; size: .; V: TRBV19; J: TRBJ1-4; CDR3: CASSDLQGSATNEKLFF; DNA: TGTGCCAGTAGTGATTTACAGGGTTCTGCAACTAATGAAAAACTGTTTTTT
length: 13; D: TRBD1; size: .; V: TRBV29-1; J: TRBJ1-1; CDR3: CSAETGVGTEAFF; DNA: TGCAGCGCCGAGACAGGGGTTGGAACTGAAGCTTTCTTT
length: 11; D: .; size: .; V: TRBV10-3; J: TRBJ1-1; CDR3: CAISDEAGAFF; DNA: TGTGCCATCAGTGACGAGGCTGGAGCTTTCTTT
length: 15; D: .; size: once; V: TRBV2; J: TRBJ2-5; CDR3: CASSRISEAKETQYF; DNA: TGTGCCAGCAGTCGTATTAGCGAGGCGAAAGAGACCCAGTACTTC
length: 15; D: TRBD1; size: .; V: TRBV7-3; J: TRBJ1-2; CDR3: CASSSKLGQGSGYTF; DNA: TGTGCCAGCAGCTCCAAACTAGGACAGGGCTCTGGCTACACCTTC
length: 15; D: .; size: .; V: TRBV30; J: TRBJ2-2; CDR3: CAWSPRGRNTGELFF; DNA: TGTGCCTGGAGTCCCCGGGGAAGAAACACCGGGGAGCTGTTTTTT
length: 15; D: .; size: .; V: TRBV5-1; J: TRBJ2-2; CDR3: CASSLEQLNTGELFF; DNA: TGCGCCAGCAGCTTGGAGCAATTGAACACCGGGGAGCTGTTTTTT
length: 13; D: .; size: .; V: TRBV12-3/TRBV12-4; J: TRBJ1-5; CDR3: CASSFRYAQPQHF; DNA: TGTGCCAGCAGTTTCAGGTATGCACAGCCCCAGCATTTT
length: 14; D: TRBD2; size: .; V: TRBV11-3; J: TRBJ2-1; CDR3: CASSLAGAGNEQFF; DNA: TGTGCCAGCAGCTTAGCGGGAGCGGGGAATGAGCAGTTCTTC
length: 15; D: TRBD1; size: .; V: TRBV5-1; J: TRBJ1-2; CDR3: CASSPGQGGYYGYTF; DNA: TGCGCCAGCAGCCCAGGACAGGGGGGTTACTATGGCTACACCTTC
length: 15; D: .; size: .; V: TRBV7-9; J: TRBJ2-5; CDR3: CASSTLADPSLTQYF; DNA: TGTGCCAGCAGCACCTTAGCGGACCCTTCGCTGACCCAGTACTTC
length: 12; D: .; size: few; V: TRBV2; J: TRBJ1-6; CDR3: CASSGVGSPLHF; DNA: TGTGCCAGCAGTGGAGTAGGTTCACCCCTCCACTTT
length: 14; D: .; size: .; V: TRBV7-9; J: TRBJ2-1; CDR3: CASSLAGGDNEQFF; DNA: TGTGCCAGCAGCTTAGCGGGAGGCGACAATGAGCAGTTCTTC
length: 15; D: TRBD1; size: .; V: TRBV5-1; J: TRBJ2-2; CDR3: CASSFTGVNTGELFF; DNA: TGCGCCAGCAGCTTTACAGGGGTGAACACCGGGGAGCTGTTTTTT
length: 19; D: .; size: .; V: TRBV5-6; J: TRBJ2-2; CDR3: CASSPAWAGYSDNTGELFF; DNA: TGTGCCAGCAGCCCTGCGTGGGCAGGGTACTCAGATAACACCGGGGAGCTGTTTTTT
length: 13; D: TRBD1; size: .; V: TRBV19; J: TRBJ2-7; CDR3: CASSKGQGYEQYF; DNA: TGTGCCAGTAGTAAGGGACAGGGGTACGAGCAGTACTTC
length: 18; D: .; size: .; V: TRBV2; J: TRBJ1-2; CDR3: CASREHFRTEWTIYGYTF; DNA: TGTGCCAGCAGGGAACACTTTCGGACAGAATGGACTATATATGGCTACACCTTC
length: 11; D: .; size: .; V: TRBV6-5; J: TRBJ2-7; CDR3: CASSTPGEQYF; DNA: TGTGCCAGCAGTACCCCCGGCGAGCAGTACTTC
length: 14; D: TRBD1; size: .; V: TRBV3-1/TRBV3-2; J: TRBJ1-1; CDR3: CASSHGTGGTEAFF; DNA: TGTGCCAGCAGCCACGGGACAGGGGGCACTGAAGCTTTCTTT
length: 14; D: .; size: few; V: TRBV5-5; J: TRBJ2-7; CDR3: CASSLGRTSYEQYF; DNA: TGTGCCAGCAGCTTAGGCCGTACCTCCTACGAGCAGTACTTC
length: 13; D: TRBD2; size: .; V: TRBV29-1; J: TRBJ2-1; CDR3: CSVDPLADNEQFF; DNA: TGCAGCGTTGACCCCCTAGCGGACAATGAGCAGTTCTTC
length: 13; D: .; size: few; V: TRBV6-5; J: TRBJ1-2; CDR3: CASTSKMEDGYTF; DNA: TGTGCCAGCACTTCGAAGATGGAAGATGGCTACACCTTC
length: 16; D: .; size: .; V: TRBV6-6; J: TRBJ1-3; CDR3: CASSYAGISTGNTIYF; DNA: TGTGCCAGCAGTTACGCCGGGATAAGTACTGGAAACACCATATATTTT
length: 15; D: .; size: .; V: TRBV11-1; J: TRBJ2-1; CDR3: CASSPDQNPINEQFF; DNA: TGTGCCAGCAGCCCAGACCAAAACCCCATCAATGAGCAGTTCTTC
length: 12; D: .; size: .; V: TRBV18; J: TRBJ1-3; CDR3: CASSPRSDTIYF; DNA: TGTGCCAGCTCACCAAGGTCTGACACCATATATTTT
length: 14; D: .; size: .; V: TRBV10-2; J: TRBJ2-3; CDR3: CASSVQASTDTQYF; DNA: TGCGCCAGCAGTGTACAGGCCAGCACAGATACGCAGTATTTT
length: 13; D: .; size: .; V: TRBV5-8; J: TRBJ1-2; CDR3: CASSHTANYGYTF; DNA: TGTGCCAGCAGCCATACAGCGAACTATGGCTACACCTTC
length: 14; D: .; size: .; V: TRBV10-3; J: TRBJ2-7; CDR3: CASRGVSAAYEQYF; DNA: TGTGCCAGCAGGGGGGTTTCAGCGGCCTACGAGCAGTACTTC
length: 19; D: .; size: .; V: TRBV28; J: TRBJ2-7; CDR3: CASHPQELSVGFLSYEQYF; DNA: TGTGCCAGCCACCCCCAGGAGTTGTCGGTAGGTTTCCTCTCCTACGAGCAGTACTTC
length: 15; D: .; size: .; V: TRBV7-8; J: TRBJ1-1; CDR3: CASSPHRQENTEAFF; DNA: TGTGCCAGCAGCCCTCACCGACAGGAGAACACTGAAGCTTTCTTT
length: 14; D: TRBD1; size: .; V: TRBV13; J: TRBJ1-2; CDR3: CASSLGRTGGGYTF; DNA: TGTGCCAGCAGCTTAGGCCGGACAGGGGGAGGCTACACCTTC
length: 13; D: .; size: .; V: TRBV19; J: TRBJ1-5; CDR3: CASSPGGNQPQHF; DNA: TGTGCCAGTAGCCCCGGCGGCAATCAGCCCCAGCATTTT
length: 12; D: .; size: .; V: TRBV6-2/TRBV6-3; J: TRBJ1-6; CDR3: CASSLDRSPLHF; DNA: TGTGCCAGCAGTTTGGATCGGTCACCCCTCCACTTT
length: 14; D: .; size: .; V: TRBV7-9; J: TRBJ2-7; CDR3: CASSFTGTPVEQYF; DNA: TGTGCCAGCAGCTTCACCGGGACACCCGTCGAGCAGTACTTC
length: 11; D: .; size: few; V: TRBV19; J: TRBJ1-2; CDR3: CASSIGTGYTF; DNA: TGTGCCAGTAGTATAGGCACCGGCTACACCTTC